This is a list of T cell receptor beta chains from one sample in a study of monozygotic twins with inflammatory bowel disease. Using the 5' RACE reads, TCRdb records one entry per CDR3 protein without DNA. The sample has about 300,000 distinct CDR3 sequences. The source material was blood. The receptors come from a human donor with ulcerative colitis or Crohn's disease, or a healthy co-twin of an affected twin (not recorded which). CDR3s include the opening cysteine and the closing phenylalanine or tryptophan.

TRBJ1-5 13 TRBV6-2/TRBV6-3 CASRDRTNQPQHF
TRBJ2-2 14 TRBV6-1 CASRQGTNTGELFF
TRBJ2-3 15 TRBV19 CASSMAQSASDTQYF
TRBJ1-2 14 TRBV20-1 CSARDRVMSAGYTF
TRBJ2-3 14 TRBV7-8 CASRLGLAGDTQYF
TRBJ2-7 15 TRBV12-3/TRBV12-4 CASSSSAASSYEQYF
TRBJ2-3 12 TRBV19 CASSPGRDTQYF
TRBJ2-5 15 TRBV20-1 CSASQPSGERGAQYF
TRBJ1-5 16 TRBV24-1 CATLHSPGQGGQPQHF
TRBJ2-7 17 TRBV7-9 CASSGAVDRGISYEQYF
TRBJ2-3 17 TRBV5-1 CASSLARGGSSPDTQYF
TRBJ2-2 17 TRBV5-1 CASTLDRGKFGTGELFF
TRBJ2-7 15 TRBV19 CASRSTGLGFYEQYF
TRBJ2-5 20 TRBV7-6 CASSSPRGLGTQSREETQYF
TRBJ2-5 15 TRBV20-1 CSAFELAGRAETQYF
TRBJ2-1 12 TRBV7-2 CASTPPMGEQFF
TRBJ1-2 14 TRBV7-9 CASSLEIRSYGYTF
TRBJ2-3 16 TRBV12-3/TRBV12-4 CASSSGTIGPADTQYF
TRBJ1-6 14 TRBV6-5 CASSYGTQNSPLHF
TRBJ2-7 15 TRBV20-1 CSAPKKRQAVYEQYF
TRBJ2-3 15 TRBV18 CASSSEQGVVEPQYF
TRBJ2-1 16 TRBV7-9 CASSPGLTANNNEQFF
TRBJ1-6 15 TRBV18 CASSPPTGNNSPLHF
TRBJ2-2 13 TRBV28 CATDPQGAGELFF
TRBJ1-4 15 TRBV2 CASSAGGAPNEKLFF
TRBJ2-7 15 TRBV20-1 CSARDPQAPSYEQYF
TRBJ2-7 15 TRBV5-1 CASSFTTGTSGEQYF
TRBJ2-7 16 TRBV27 CASSLSAGAFSYEQYF
TRBJ2-3 14 TRBV27 CASKDRGSTDTQYF
TRBJ2-1 16 TRBV7-3 CASSLLVPSSYNEQFF
TRBJ2-2 14 TRBV29-1 CSVFSGGYTGELFF
TRBJ2-7 13 TRBV10-2 CASRTPGPYEQYF
TRBJ2-7 14 TRBV5-6 CASSQDRGLYEQYF
TRBJ2-6 17 TRBV9 CASSVTVESSGANVLTF
TRBJ2-3 11 TRBV20-1 CSGRGTDTQYF
TRBJ2-5 17 TRBV2 CASSVPGLAGGRQTQYF
TRBJ2-3 17 TRBV7-2 CASSLAAGALRGDTQYF
TRBJ2-3 13 TRBV10-3 CATMTSGTDTQYF
TRBJ1-1 15 TRBV6-5 CASSYGGQAYTEAFF
TRBJ2-2 13 TRBV6-5 CASTPPGAGELFF
TRBJ1-3 16 TRBV7-2 CASSGPPGASGNTIYF
TRBJ1-1 12 TRBV2 CASTLEGPGAFF
TRBJ2-3 16 TRBV28 CASSFGTGGLADTQYF
TRBJ2-2 15 TRBV7-3 CASSPPGSLTGELFF
TRBJ2-5 15 TRBV6-5 CASSFLQGPRFTQYF
TRBJ2-6 15 TRBV20-1 CSARDRRSGANVLTF
TRBJ2-5 13 TRBV12-3/TRBV12-4 CASSFRQMETQYF